Detailed here is one T cell receptor beta chain. It has no known antigen specificity. Using the immunoSEQ assay, multiplex PCR amplified TCR beta CDR3 regions from an average of 1200 ng of genomic DNA per sample. The assay corrected primer bias using a complete synthetic TCR repertoire to establish an amplification baseline. The amplicons were sequenced using the Illumina platform. The authors' analysis ran thus. Sequences were error-corrected by clustering with frequency ratios and a modified nearest-neighbor algorithm, then analyzed in the immunoSEQ Analyzer with IMGT gene definitions. TCR richness and evenness were averaged over 20 rarefaction repeats at each rarefaction depth, excluding samples with fewer sequences than the depth. Wilcoxon rank sum tests with FDR correction were used to compare V, D and J gene relative abundances between the groups. In the blinded duplicates, the intraclass correlation was around 96% for TCR richness and averaged about 73% across 55 to 75 gene segments. TCRdb provides this immuneACCESS table in a form limited to in-frame rearrangements. Some clones are lacking; in checked studies, under half of them reflect an unresolved V gene, and why the rest are absent is not known. The DNA gave D and trimming, while V, J and clone size come from that table. The record for this sample contains 36,000 or so clones. The biggest ten clones account for under 8% of the sample.

The data were taken from a study of T cells in women clearing cervical HPV infection (dated by TCRdb to the late 2010s). Background on the whole study: Cases were roughly 23 women with histologically confirmed HPV16-related CIN3 or worse, including a couple of invasive cancers. The 20 to 25 controls were women who cleared a single incident HPV16 infection within 12 months without developing precancer or cancer. Blood from cases was collected at the visit where the lesion was first found, while blood from controls was collected once the infection could no longer be detected. For cases, a median interval of approximately 140 days, with an interquartile range of 90 to 200 days, was observed between lesion detection and blood sampling. Because only a few women had HLA typing data, the possibility that HLA type acted as a confounder could not be ruled out. An exploratory proof-of-principle case-control study, nested within the Guanacaste HPV Natural History Study in Costa Rica, was conducted to compare TCR repertoires across cervical HPV16 outcomes. Cases were matched to controls by age within five years and by the year the sample was collected. Cases had a median age of roughly 36 years and controls had a median age of around 41, with no significant differences in baseline characteristics. In the parent cohort, some 10,000 women aged 18 or older were enrolled in Guanacaste, Costa Rica, during about 1993 to 1994 and were followed for six to seven years. Five blinded duplicates per group were added as quality controls, giving 60 or so samples: some 50 participants and some ten replicates.

Study-wide findings and limitations: By combining richness with V gene abundances, random forest classifiers separated cases from controls with an estimated AUC of around 0.85. Across sequencing depths, CIN3+ cases showed significantly higher TCR repertoire richness than controls, but evenness did not differ between the groups. The cross-sectional design could not show whether the associations came before the infection or were a result of it, and neither effector/memory subsets nor HPV-specific T cells were isolated. Because the number of T cells in each sample was unknown, differences in richness could reflect differing T-cell content rather than repertoire biology.

Every participant had a single incident cervical HPV16 infection, and women with prevalent HPV16 infections were excluded. Cervical HPV DNA was detected by MY09/MY11 PCR, and genotyping was performed by dot-blot hybridization. About 15 mL of heparinized blood were centrifuged, and the buffy coat was aliquoted, frozen at -30°C, then stored at -80°C. Genomic DNA was extracted from buffy coat specimens using QIAGEN kits. Sequencing used blood buffy coat. This TCR was sampled from a woman between 18 and 70 years old with a cervical HPV16 infection that either progressed to CIN3+ or cleared (not recorded which).

CDR3 DNA (partial): TGTGCCAGCAGCTTAGTATGGGACAGTACCACAGATACG. Protein translation: CASSLVWDSTTDT. In full, the CDR3 is CASSLVWDSTTDTQYF. The chain joins TRBV7-8 to TRBJ2-3, with 7 junctional bases fitting TRBD1. The CDR3 end falls 3 residues outside the read, so it is completed with the germline J gene. Reading from cysteine to phenylalanine, the CDR3 counts 16 amino acids. Shown are 39 bases from within the CDR3, in frame from base 1. The germline V gene provides CDR1 SGHVS and CDR2 FQNEAQ. After removal of 1 base from V and 2 bases from J, the junction retains 6 bases not matched to a gene.